The 30 T cell receptor beta chains below come from one sample, sequenced in a study of T cells in localized non-small cell lung cancer. TCRdb keeps only in-frame clones here, not all; method: immunoSEQ multiplex PCR. Here the sample spans fewer than 6,000 clones, about 30% being singletons. Sequencing used lung tumor tissue, obtained before any cancer treatment. The receptors derive from a man aged 40-75 years with stage II lung adenocarcinoma.

V and J are TRBV9 and TRBJ1-2, with unresolved D. This CDR3 region has 13 residues. Deletions cut 0 bases from V and 4 bases from J, with 7 bases between. Germline CDR1 reads SGDLS; CDR2 reads YYNGEE. CDR3 protein: CASSVGTAYGYTF. In nucleotides, the CDR3 is TGTGCCAGCAGCGTAGGGACCGCCTATGGCTACACCTTC. Combining the CDR3 with reference TRBV9 and TRBJ1-2 gives the whole variable domain DSGVTQTPKHLITATGQRVTLRCSPRSGDLSVYWYQQSLDQGLQFLIQYYNGEERAKGNILERFSAQQFPDLHSELNLSSLELGDSALYFCASSVGTAYGYTFGSGTRLTVV.

The CDR3 DNA sequence: TGCGCCAGCACGGTTAGGACAGGGGGCACCGGGGAGCTGTTTTTT. This codes for CASTVRTGGTGELFF. The rearrangement uses TRBV10-2 and TRBJ2-2, with 10 bases matching TRBD1. CDR1 and CDR2 from the germline V gene are WSHSY and SAAADI. J gave up 4 bases and V 7 bases, and 6 bases lay outside the gene matches. This CDR3 region has 15 residues.

This clone occurred a few times. This chain links TRBV6-8 with TRBJ2-1, with 11 bases aligning to TRBD1. The V gene's germline CDR1 is MNHGY and CDR2 SAAAGT. V trimming: 7 bases; J trimming: 7 bases; junction bases outside the gene matches: 12. The CDR3 consists of 16 residues. The CDR3 spells CASNPGDGTGGNEQFF. The CDR3 nucleotides are TGTGCCAGCAATCCGGGGGATGGGACAGGGGGAAATGAGCAGTTCTTC.

The V and J genes are TRBV25-1 and TRBJ2-3, with D possibly being TRBD1 or TRBD2 (5 bases each). This CDR3 comprises 16 residues. Germline CDR1 and CDR2: MGHDK and SYGVNS. Trimming left V 0 bases short and J 0 bases short, with 10 bases between. The CDR3 nucleotides are TGTGCCAGCAGTGAATATAGGGGAGCTAGCACAGATACGCAGTATTTT. This codes for CASSEYRGASTDTQYF.

This clone was observed a few times. The DNA for the CDR3 is TGTGCCAGCAGTGTGTACCCAGGGGGCAGAGATACGCAGTATTTT. Protein product: CASSVYPGGRDTQYF. The chain has TRBV2 and TRBJ2-3, with TRBD1 matching 8 bases. After removal of 4 bases from V and 5 bases from J, the junction contained 8 bases not matched to a gene. The germline V gene encodes CDR1 SNHLY and CDR2 FYNNEI. The length of the CDR3 is 15 residues.

This clone was seen only a few times. This chain uses TRBV6-1 with TRBJ2-2, with D unclear. The CDR3 has 14 amino acids. Looked up from germline, CDR1 is MNHNS and CDR2 is SASEGT. Trimming pared 1 base from V and 5 bases from J, leaving 8 bases between. This CDR3 reads CASSEVEITGELFF. The CDR3 region has the DNA TGTGCCAGCAGTGAAGTGGAGATAACCGGGGAGCTGTTTTTT.

The rearrangement uses TRBV9 and TRBJ1-2, with a weak D call TRBD1 (5 bases). CDR3 length: 13 amino acids. Per germline, CDR1 SGDLS and CDR2 YYNGEE. V was clipped by 2 bases and J by 2 bases, with 7 bases between them. CDR3 loop: CASSVGGNYGYTF. The CDR3 DNA follows: TGTGCCAGCAGCGTCGGGGGAAACTATGGCTACACCTTC. The entire variable domain, with the rest obtained from reference TRBV9 and TRBJ1-2, is as follows: DSGVTQTPKHLITATGQRVTLRCSPRSGDLSVYWYQQSLDQGLQFLIQYYNGEERAKGNILERFSAQQFPDLHSELNLSSLELGDSALYFCASSVGGNYGYTFGSGTRLTVV.

The V gene is TRBV19, the J gene TRBJ1-2; maybe TRBD1 (5 bases). The ends were cut back, 10 bases at V and 4 bases at J, with 16 bases in the middle. The CDR3 loop spans 13 amino acids. Germline V gene sequence: CDR1 LNHDA, CDR2 SQIVND (reference sequence). The CDR3 loop reads CATTVTQGYGYTF. The CDR3 DNA sequence: TGTGCCACGACAGTTACCCAAGGCTATGGCTACACCTTC.

The rearrangement links TRBV28 to TRBJ1-5, with TRBD1 as a possible D gene (6 bases). The length of the CDR3 is 15 residues. V lost 6 bases and J 0 bases, leaving 12 bases between the germline ends. The germline V gene encodes CDR1 MDHEN and CDR2 SYDVKM. CDR3 residues: CASRGGQLSNQPQHF. The CDR3, as DNA: TGTGCCAGCAGAGGTGGACAGCTTAGCAATCAGCCCCAGCATTTT.

This clone came up a few times. The chain uses TRBV29-1 and TRBJ1-4; 7 bases are a match to TRBD1. Per germline, CDR1 SQVTM and CDR2 ANQGSEA. J gave up 8 bases and V 0 bases, and 9 bases lay outside the gene matches. This CDR3 spans 15 amino acids. This CDR3 is CSVEDRQGGAEKLFF. The CDR3 DNA sequence: TGCAGCGTTGAAGATAGGCAGGGGGGAGCGGAAAAACTGTTTTTT. Together with reference TRBV29-1 and TRBJ1-4, the CDR3 gives the full variable domain: SAVISQKPSRDICQRGTSLTIQCQVDSQVTMMFWYRQQPGQSLTLIATANQGSEATYESGFVIDKFPISRPNLTFSTLTVSNMSPEDSSIYLCSVEDRQGGAEKLFFGSGTQLSVL.

The V call is TRBV25-1, the J call TRBJ1-4; TRBD1 matches at 7 bases. The CDR3 has 14 amino acids. The germline V gene has CDR1 MGHDK and CDR2 SYGVNS. V shed 3 bases and J 4 bases; nucleotides not matched to a gene: 2. CDR3: CASSDAGGNEKLFF. For the CDR3, the DNA is TGTGCCAGCAGTGATGCAGGGGGTAATGAAAAACTGTTTTTT.

This clone came up a few times. The chain is built from TRBV11-3 and TRBJ2-7; D might be TRBD1 (5 bases). This CDR3 has 14 residues. Germline V gene data show CDR1 as SGHNT and CDR2 as YENEEA. Trimming cost V 5 bases and J 4 bases, with 15 bases left between them. The CDR3 region is CASSQGVGYYEQYF. DNA of the CDR3: TGTGCCAGCAGCCAAGGGGTCGGGTATTACGAGCAGTACTTC.

This clone was counted only a few times. The rearrangement joins TRBV11-3 to TRBJ1-2, with D perhaps TRBD1 (6 bases). V lost 5 bases and J lost 4, with 14 bases in between. The CDR3 spans 14 residues. CDR1 and CDR2 (germline): SGHNT, YENEEA. CDR3 protein: CASSIGGSRYGYTF. DNA of the CDR3: TGTGCCAGCAGCATAGGGGGTTCGCGCTATGGCTACACCTTC.

This clone appeared a single time. The chain couples TRBV29-1 to TRBJ1-2; tentative D call: TRBD1 (5 bases). The CDR3 extends over 12 amino acids. CDR1 is SQVTM and CDR2 is ANQGSEA in the germline V gene. With 4 bases removed from V and 6 bases from J, the gap between germline ends came to 12 bases. As DNA, the CDR3 is TGCAGCGTTGTGGGGGAGAAGGATGGCTACACCTTC. It yields the protein CSVVGEKDGYTF. The full variable domain, completed using reference TRBV29-1 and TRBJ1-2, is SAVISQKPSRDICQRGTSLTIQCQVDSQVTMMFWYRQQPGQSLTLIATANQGSEATYESGFVIDKFPISRPNLTFSTLTVSNMSPEDSSIYLCSVVGEKDGYTFGSGTRLTVV.

The rearrangement uses TRBV28 and TRBJ1-2, with D hard to call. Trimming removed 6 bases at V and 2 bases at J, with 13 bases between. CDR1 is MDHEN, CDR2 SYDVKM, per germline. The CDR3 has 14 residues. This CDR3 reads CASRAFGSNYGYTF. The CDR3 nucleotides read TGTGCCAGCAGGGCCTTCGGGAGCAACTATGGCTACACCTTC.

This clone ranks as medium-sized. CDR3: CASSLVSSGSYEQYF. The CDR3 DNA reads TGTGCCAGCAGCTTAGTAAGCAGCGGGTCCTACGAGCAGTACTTC. The V gene is TRBV11-3, the J gene TRBJ2-7, with TRBD2 as a possible D gene (6 bases). There are 15 residues in the CDR3. The V gene's germline CDR1 is SGHNT and CDR2 YENEEA. V lost 1 base to trimming and J lost 1 base, with 11 bases between them.

This clone was counted a few times. The V gene is TRBV28, the J gene TRBJ2-1; 7 bases line up with TRBD2. Trimming took 5 bases from V and 7 from J; bases not matched to a gene: 14. The CDR3 totals 16 residues. Germline CDR1 is MDHEN and CDR2 is SYDVKM. The CDR3 sequence: CASSQLDGRSVNEQFF. The CDR3, as DNA: TGTGCCAGCAGTCAACTAGACGGGAGGTCCGTGAATGAGCAGTTCTTC.

This clone has more than one count but fewer than ten. CDR3: CASSPRLGGGELFF. As DNA, the CDR3 is TGTGCCAGCAGCCCCCGCCTGGGCGGCGGGGAGCTGTTTTTT. V and J are TRBV7-4 and TRBJ2-2; D remains unclear. This CDR3 spans 14 amino acids. With 5 bases removed from V and 7 bases from J, the gap between germline ends came to 14 bases. Per germline, CDR1 SGHVT and CDR2 SQSDAQ. The whole variable domain, remainder taken from reference TRBV7-4 and TRBJ2-2, is GAGVSQSPRYKVAKRGRDVALRCDSISGHVTLYWYRQTLGQGSEVLTYSQSDAQRDKSGRPSGRFSAERPERSVSTLKIQRTEQGDSAVYLCASSPRLGGGELFFGEGSRLTVL.

The chain links TRBV19 to TRBJ1-2; D ambiguous. The CDR3 has 13 residues. V dropped 7 bases and J dropped 0 bases, with 9 bases sitting between them. Germline lookup yields CDR1 LNHDA and CDR2 SQIVND (reference sequence). CDR3 protein: CASTENSNYGYTF. CDR3 DNA sequence: TGTGCCAGTACGGAAAACTCTAACTATGGCTACACCTTC.

This clone was counted between two and nine times. This sequence joins TRBV7-5 and TRBJ2-7; the DNA was not used to check the table's D call, TRBD2. TRBV7-5 is an annotated pseudogene. CDR3 length equals 17 residues. The CDR3 sequence is CASSLLLSGSSSYEQYF. CDR3 in DNA: TGTGCCAGCAGCTTGCTCCTTAGCGGGAGTAGTTCCTACGAGCAGTACTTC.

The chain has TRBV18 and TRBJ2-3; D is unclear. The CDR3 sequence is 15 residues long. With 1 base removed from V and 0 bases from J, the gap between germline ends came to 8 bases. The germline gives CDR1 KGHSH, CDR2 LQKENI. The CDR3 is CASSPLVVSTDTQYF. In DNA, the CDR3 is TGTGCCAGCTCACCACTTGTAGTAAGCACAGATACGCAGTATTTT.

This clone appeared a few times. The chain has TRBV7-7 and TRBJ2-5; 9 bases match TRBD2. This CDR3 has 15 amino acids. The J segment lost 4 bases and the V segment lost 3 bases, leaving 6 bases of the junction unmatched. The germline gives CDR1 SSHAT, CDR2 FNYEAQ (reference sequence). This CDR3 is CASSLASGIGETQYF. CDR3 coding DNA: TGTGCCAGCAGCTTGGCTAGCGGGATAGGAGAGACCCAGTACTTC.

The V gene is TRBV19, the J gene TRBJ2-1; no clear D. CDR1 and CDR2 from the germline V gene are LNHDA and SQIVND (reference sequence). The CDR3 sequence is 16 residues long. Trimming left V 0 bases short and J 0 bases short, with 9 bases between. CDR3 bases: TGTGCCAGTAGTATAGAGCACTCGAGCTCCTACAATGAGCAGTTCTTC. It specifies CASSIEHSSSYNEQFF.

The gene calls are TRBV6-8 and TRBJ2-7; TRBD2 aligns across 8 bases. The germline gives CDR1 MNHGY, CDR2 SAAAGT. The CDR3 is 16 amino acids. V lost 2 bases to trimming and J lost 2 bases; unmatched junction nucleotides: 8. CDR3 amino acids: CASSYPDGGAPYEQYF. The DNA of the CDR3 is TGTGCCAGCAGTTACCCCGACGGGGGGGCCCCCTACGAGCAGTACTTC.

This clone is labeled medium-sized. V gene TRBV4-1 combines with J gene TRBJ1-3, with 7 bases that match TRBD1. After removal of 3 bases from V and 2 bases from J, the junction contained 10 bases not matched to a gene. Germline V gene sequence: CDR1 MGHRA, CDR2 YSYEKL. This CDR3 is built from 17 residues. CDR3 region: CASSHPIPDRAGNTIYF. CDR3 nucleotide sequence: TGCGCCAGCAGCCACCCCATCCCCGACAGGGCTGGAAACACCATATATTTT.

This chain joins TRBV29-1 and TRBJ2-3, with a tentative D call TRBD1 (6 bases). V dropped 6 bases and J dropped 5 bases, with 18 bases sitting between them. The CDR3 has 14 amino acids. From germline, CDR1 is SQVTM and CDR2 ANQGSEA. The CDR3 protein is CSVSERSGVDTQYF. DNA for the CDR3: TGCAGCGTCTCAGAAAGATCAGGGGTAGATACGCAGTATTTT.

The chain has TRBV28 and TRBJ1-1; possibly TRBD1 for D (6 bases). The CDR3 spans 15 residues. V lost 8 bases and J 4 bases, leaving 20 bases between the germline ends. From germline, CDR1 is MDHEN and CDR2 SYDVKM. Here the CDR3 reads CASLAGAAGGTEAFF. Here the CDR3 DNA reads TGTGCCAGCTTGGCAGGGGCCGCCGGGGGCACTGAAGCTTTCTTT.

The rearrangement joins TRBV5-1 to TRBJ2-7; 7 positions match TRBD2. This CDR3 has 15 residues. Trimming at V came to 0 bases and at J to 1 base, leaving 4 bases not matched to a gene. Looked up from germline, CDR1 is SGHRS and CDR2 is YFSETQ. CDR3 bases: TGCGCCAGCAGCTTGGATAGCGGGTGGTCCTACGAGCAGTACTTC. Its translation: CASSLDSGWSYEQYF.

The chain is built from TRBV5-1 and TRBJ2-5, with D unclear. The CDR3 extends over 16 amino acids. Germline CDR1 is SGHRS and CDR2 is YFSETQ. Trimming removed 4 bases from V and 5 bases from J, with 21 bases in between. In DNA form, the CDR3 reads TGCGCCAGCAGCCAAGGGCCGACTCGACGGATGGAGACCCAGTACTTC. This gives the protein CASSQGPTRRMETQYF.

The rearrangement uses TRBV28 and TRBJ1-1; D gene uncertain. CDR3 length equals 12 residues. V was cut by 6 bases and J by 0 bases, with 5 bases left in between. Germline values: CDR1 MDHEN, CDR2 SYDVKM. The CDR3 sequence is CASSLMNTEAFF. CDR3 bases: TGTGCCAGCAGCCTCATGAACACTGAAGCTTTCTTT.